This entry describes one T cell receptor (beta chain). The data were taken from a study of control samples from healthy donors and cancer patients. V gave up 8 bases and J gave up 5 bases; unmatched junction bases: 6. This CDR3 is 14 amino acids long. The germline V gene encodes CDR1 MNHEY and CDR2 SVGAGI. Using immunoSEQ multiplex PCR, the repertoire was profiled, and TCRdb retains in-frame clones only, with some absent. Counted here are around 120,000 clones, around 87% occurring once; the ten biggest clones make up 2.9%. Sequenced material: blood. The chain uses TRBV6-5 and TRBJ1-6; 7 positions match TRBD1. This receptor was obtained from a man aged 55 to 69 in good health. CDR3 protein: CASQHGTDNSPLHF. The CDR3 nucleotides read TGTGCCAGCCAACACGGGACAGATAATTCACCCCTCCACTTT.